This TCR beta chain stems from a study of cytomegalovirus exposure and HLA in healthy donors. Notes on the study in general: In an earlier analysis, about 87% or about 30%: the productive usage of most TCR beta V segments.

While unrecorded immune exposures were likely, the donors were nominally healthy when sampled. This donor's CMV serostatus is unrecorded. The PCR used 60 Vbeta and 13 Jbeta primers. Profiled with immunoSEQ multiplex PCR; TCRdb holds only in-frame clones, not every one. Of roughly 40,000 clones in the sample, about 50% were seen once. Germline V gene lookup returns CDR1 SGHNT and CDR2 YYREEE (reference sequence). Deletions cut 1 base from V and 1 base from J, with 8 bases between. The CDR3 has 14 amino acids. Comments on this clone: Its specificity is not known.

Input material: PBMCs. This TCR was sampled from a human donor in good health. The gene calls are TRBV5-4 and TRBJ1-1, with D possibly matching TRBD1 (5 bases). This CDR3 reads CASSLYTGNTEAFF. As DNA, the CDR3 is TGTGCCAGCAGCTTGTATACAGGGAACACTGAAGCTTTCTTT.